Presented here are 10 T cell receptor beta chains from one specimen sequenced in a study of monozygotic twins with inflammatory bowel disease. TCRdb re-called the 5' RACE reads, yielding one record per CDR3 amino acid sequence without DNA. The sample yields 120,000 to 150,000 distinct CDR3 sequences, of which the top ten take up about 2.6%. Sequenced sample: blood. These receptors were obtained from a human donor with ulcerative colitis or Crohn's disease, or a healthy co-twin of an affected twin (not recorded which).

The chain couples TRBV5-1 to TRBJ2-3; lacking DNA, the TRBD2 call made by TCRdb goes unchecked. In germline, CDR1 is SGHRS, CDR2 YFSETQ. The CDR3 loop spans 14 amino acids. The CDR3 protein is CASNLGLERDTQYF.

The V and J genes are TRBV18 and TRBJ2-5; TCRdb designates TRBD2, a call that cannot be tested without DNA. In germline, CDR1 is KGHSH, CDR2 LQKENI. This CDR3 is 17 amino acids long. Here the CDR3 reads CASSPPGLAVVQETQYF.

The chain couples TRBV12-3 or TRBV12-4 to TRBJ2-3; there is no DNA to check the TCRdb D call of TRBD2. The CDR3 sequence is 19 residues long. The CDR3 protein is CASTTGLGSGGTSTDTQYF.

The rearrangement links TRBV27 to TRBJ2-7; without DNA, the TCRdb call of TRBD1 cannot be checked. CDR1 is MNHEY and CDR2 is SMNVEV in the germline V gene (reference sequence). This CDR3 region has 16 residues. The CDR3 sequence is CASSLHGGYSSYEQYF.

The genes are TRBV20-1 and TRBJ1-5; TCRdb's D call, TRBD1, is unchecked because there is no DNA. The CDR3 loop spans 15 amino acids. Germline CDR1 DFQATT, CDR2 SNEGSKA (reference sequence). The CDR3 protein is CSASPGQGSNQPQHF.

V usage is TRBV7-3 and J usage is TRBJ2-1; TCRdb indicates TRBD1, and absent DNA this call remains unverified. Germline V gives CDR1 SGHTA, CDR2 FQGTGA. This CDR3 has 14 amino acids. The CDR3 protein is CASSLNRGNNEQFF.

V gene TRBV12-3 or TRBV12-4 combines with J gene TRBJ1-1; TCRdb picks TRBD1, but there is no DNA to check that call. The CDR3 runs 15 residues. The CDR3 spells CASSPWDRDNTEAFF.

This chain joins TRBV6-5 and TRBJ1-6; the D call of TRBD1 rests on TCRdb alone, since no DNA is present to check it. The CDR3 length is 17 residues. CDR1 is MNHEY, CDR2 SVGAGI, per germline. The CDR3: CASSYSNAGTGNSPLHF.

The chain carries TRBV19 and TRBJ2-1; the D call of TRBD1 rests on TCRdb alone, since no DNA is present to check it. Per germline, CDR1 LNHDA and CDR2 SQIVND (reference sequence). CDR3 size: 16 residues. CDR3 amino acids: CASSSSGSASYNEQFF. The full variable domain, completed using reference TRBV19 and TRBJ2-1, is DGGITQSPKYLFRKEGQNVTLSCEQNLNHDAMYWYRQDPGQGLRLIYYSQIVNDFQKGDIAEGYSVSREKKESFPLTVTSAQKNPTAFYLCASSSSGSASYNEQFFGPGTRLTVL.

V and J are TRBV5-1 and TRBJ2-7; the TRBD2 assignment by TCRdb is unverifiable without DNA. This CDR3 spans 15 amino acids. CDR1 is SGHRS, CDR2 YFSETQ, per germline. The CDR3 reads CASSSSPSGVYEQYF.